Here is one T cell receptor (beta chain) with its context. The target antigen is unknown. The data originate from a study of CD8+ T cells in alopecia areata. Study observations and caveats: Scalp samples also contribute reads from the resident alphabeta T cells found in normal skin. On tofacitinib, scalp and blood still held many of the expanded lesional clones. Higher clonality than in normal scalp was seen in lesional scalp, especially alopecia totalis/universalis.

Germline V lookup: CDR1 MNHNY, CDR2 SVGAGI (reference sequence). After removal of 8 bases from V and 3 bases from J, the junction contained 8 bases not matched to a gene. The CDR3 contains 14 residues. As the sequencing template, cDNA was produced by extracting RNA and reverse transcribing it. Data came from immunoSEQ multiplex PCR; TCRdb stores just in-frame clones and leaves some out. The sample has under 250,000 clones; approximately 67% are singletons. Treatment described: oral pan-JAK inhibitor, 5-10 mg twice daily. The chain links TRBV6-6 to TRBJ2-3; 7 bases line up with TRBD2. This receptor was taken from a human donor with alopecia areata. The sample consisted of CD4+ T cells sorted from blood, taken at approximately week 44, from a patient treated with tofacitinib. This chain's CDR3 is CASGATSRTDTQYF. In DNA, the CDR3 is TGTGCCAGCGGGGCGACTAGCAGAACAGATACGCAGTATTTT.